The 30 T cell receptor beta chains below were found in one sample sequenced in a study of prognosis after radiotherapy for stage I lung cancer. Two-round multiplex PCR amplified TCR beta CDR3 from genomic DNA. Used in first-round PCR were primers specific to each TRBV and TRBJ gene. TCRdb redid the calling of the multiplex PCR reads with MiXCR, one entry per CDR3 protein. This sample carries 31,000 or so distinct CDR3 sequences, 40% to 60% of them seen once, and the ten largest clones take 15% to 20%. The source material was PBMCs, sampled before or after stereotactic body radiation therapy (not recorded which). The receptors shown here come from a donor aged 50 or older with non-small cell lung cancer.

The CDR3 region is CASSFSLAGRETQYF. The CDR3 nucleotides read TGTGCCAGCAGCTTTTCGCTAGCGGGAAGGGAGACCCAGTACTTC. The chain uses TRBV5-4 and TRBJ2-5, with TRBD2 matching 9 bases. Germline CDR1 and CDR2: SGHNT and YYREEE (reference sequence). Unmatched junction bases numbered 7, after V lost 2 bases and J lost 5 bases. The CDR3 runs to 15 residues.

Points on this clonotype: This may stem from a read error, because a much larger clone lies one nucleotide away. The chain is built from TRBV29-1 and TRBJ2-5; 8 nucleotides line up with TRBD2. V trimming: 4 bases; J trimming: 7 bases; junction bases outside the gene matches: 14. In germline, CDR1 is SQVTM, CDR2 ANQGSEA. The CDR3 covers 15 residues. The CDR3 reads CSVAPTGLAGGTQYF. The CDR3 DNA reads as TGCAGCGTTGCCCCCACCGGGCTGGCGGGGGGGACCCAGTACTTC.

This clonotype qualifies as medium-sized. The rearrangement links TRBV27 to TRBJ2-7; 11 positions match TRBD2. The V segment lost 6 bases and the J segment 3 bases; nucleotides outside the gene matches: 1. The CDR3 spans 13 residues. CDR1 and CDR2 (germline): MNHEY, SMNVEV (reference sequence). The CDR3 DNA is TGTGCCAGCAGGACTAGCGGGGTCTACGAGCAGTACTTC. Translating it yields CASRTSGVYEQYF.

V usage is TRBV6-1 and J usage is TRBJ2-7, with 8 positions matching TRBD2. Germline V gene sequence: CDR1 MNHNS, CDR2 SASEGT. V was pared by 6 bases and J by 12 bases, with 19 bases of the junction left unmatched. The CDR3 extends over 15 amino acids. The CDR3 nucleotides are TGTGCCAGCAGCCTAGGACTAGCTGACTCCGGTGGGGCGTACTTC. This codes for CASSLGLADSGGAYF.

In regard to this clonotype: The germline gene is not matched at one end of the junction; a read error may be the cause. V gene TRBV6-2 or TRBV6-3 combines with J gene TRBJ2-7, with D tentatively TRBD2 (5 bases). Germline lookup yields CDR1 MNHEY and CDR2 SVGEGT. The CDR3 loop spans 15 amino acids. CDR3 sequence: CASSPLSRGSYGQYF. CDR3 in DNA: TGTGCCAGCAGCCCTTTGAGTAGAGGGAGCTACGGGCAGTACTTC.

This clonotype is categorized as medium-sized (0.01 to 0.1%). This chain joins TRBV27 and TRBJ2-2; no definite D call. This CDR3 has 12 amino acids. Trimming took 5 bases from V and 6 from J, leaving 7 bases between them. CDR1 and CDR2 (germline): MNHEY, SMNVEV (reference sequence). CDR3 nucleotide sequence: TGTGCCAGCAGTCTTTATTCCGGGGAGCTGTTTTTT. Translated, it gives CASSLYSGELFF.

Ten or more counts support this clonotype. The CDR3 coding sequence is TGCAGTGCTAGTGGGCGCGGGTCGGGAGGGAGCAGGGGTACAGATACGCAGTATTTT. It is translated as CSASGRGSGGSRGTDTQYF. The chain joins TRBV20-1 to TRBJ2-3, with 8 bases fitting TRBD2. The CDR3 runs to 19 residues. Germline V CDR1 and CDR2: DFQATT, SNEGSKA (reference sequence). The J segment lost 3 bases and the V segment lost 3 bases, leaving 20 bases of the junction unmatched.

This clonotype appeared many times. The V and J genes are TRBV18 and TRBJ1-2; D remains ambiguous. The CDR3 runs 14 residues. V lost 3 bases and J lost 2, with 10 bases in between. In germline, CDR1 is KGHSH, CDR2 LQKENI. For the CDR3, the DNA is TGTGCCAGCTCACCCCGGACCCGGAACTATGGCTACACCTTC. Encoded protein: CASSPRTRNYGYTF.

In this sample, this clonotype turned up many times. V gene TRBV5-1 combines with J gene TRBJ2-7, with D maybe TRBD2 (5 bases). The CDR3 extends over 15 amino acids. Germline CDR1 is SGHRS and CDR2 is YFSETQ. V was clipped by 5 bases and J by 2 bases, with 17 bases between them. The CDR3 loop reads CASSSPGSPPYEQYF. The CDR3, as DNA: TGCGCCAGCAGTTCCCCGGGATCCCCCCCCTACGAGCAGTACTTC.

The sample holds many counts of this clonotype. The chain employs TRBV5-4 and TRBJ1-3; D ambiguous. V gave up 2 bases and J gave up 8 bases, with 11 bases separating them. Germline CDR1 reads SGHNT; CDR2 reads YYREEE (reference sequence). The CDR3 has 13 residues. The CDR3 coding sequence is TGTGCCAGCAGCTTTGACTGGGCGGACACCATATATTTT. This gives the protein CASSFDWADTIYF. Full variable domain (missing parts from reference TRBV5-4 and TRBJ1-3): ETGVTQSPTHLIKTRGQQVTLRCSSQSGHNTVSWYQQALGQGPQFIFQYYREEENGRGNFPPRFSGLQFPNYSSELNVNALELDDSALYLCASSFDWADTIYFGEGSWLTVV.

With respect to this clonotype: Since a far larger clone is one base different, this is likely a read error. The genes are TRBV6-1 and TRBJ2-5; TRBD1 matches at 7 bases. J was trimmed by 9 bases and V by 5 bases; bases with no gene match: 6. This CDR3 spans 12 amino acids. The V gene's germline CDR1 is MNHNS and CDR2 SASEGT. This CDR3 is CASSPQGCAQYF. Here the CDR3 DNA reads TGTGCCAGCAGTCCACAGGGGTGTGCCCAGTACTTC.

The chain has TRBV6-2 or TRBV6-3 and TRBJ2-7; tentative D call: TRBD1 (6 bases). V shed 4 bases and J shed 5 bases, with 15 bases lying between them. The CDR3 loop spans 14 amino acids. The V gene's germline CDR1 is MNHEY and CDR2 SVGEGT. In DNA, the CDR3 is TGTGCCAGCAGTTTAGGCGGCAGGGGTAACGAGCAGTACTTC. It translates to CASSLGGRGNEQYF.

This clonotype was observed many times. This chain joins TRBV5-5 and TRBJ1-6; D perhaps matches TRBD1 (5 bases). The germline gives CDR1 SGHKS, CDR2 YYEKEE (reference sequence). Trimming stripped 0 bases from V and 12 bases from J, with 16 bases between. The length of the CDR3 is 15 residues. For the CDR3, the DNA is TGTGCCAGCAGCTTGGTCTTGGTAGGGGAGCTACCCCTCCACTTT. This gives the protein CASSLVLVGELPLHF.

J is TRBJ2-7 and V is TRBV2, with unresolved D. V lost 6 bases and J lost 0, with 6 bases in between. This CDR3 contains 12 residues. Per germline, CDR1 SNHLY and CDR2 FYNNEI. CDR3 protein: CASSPSSYEQYF. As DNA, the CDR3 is TGTGCCAGCAGCCCCAGCTCCTACGAGCAGTACTTC.

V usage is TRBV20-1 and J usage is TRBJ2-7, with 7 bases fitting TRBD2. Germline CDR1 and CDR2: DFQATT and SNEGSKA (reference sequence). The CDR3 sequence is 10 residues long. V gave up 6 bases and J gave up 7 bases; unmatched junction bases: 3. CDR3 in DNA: TGCAGTGCGGGAGCGGGGGAGCAGTACTTC. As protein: CSAGAGEQYF.

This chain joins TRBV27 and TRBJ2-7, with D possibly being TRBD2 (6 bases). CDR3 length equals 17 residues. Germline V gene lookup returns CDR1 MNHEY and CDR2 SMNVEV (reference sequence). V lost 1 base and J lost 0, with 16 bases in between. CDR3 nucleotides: TGTGCCAGCAGTTTATGGGTCCGGGAGTGCATCTCCTACGAGCAGTACTTC. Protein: CASSLWVRECISYEQYF.

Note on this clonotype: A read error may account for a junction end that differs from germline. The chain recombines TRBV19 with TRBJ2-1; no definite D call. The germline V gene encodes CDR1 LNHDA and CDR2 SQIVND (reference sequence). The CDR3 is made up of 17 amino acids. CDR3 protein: CSSSKDGPRCVFNEQFF. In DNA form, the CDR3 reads TGTTCCAGTAGTAAAGACGGTCCTCGATGCGTTTTTAATGAGCAGTTCTTC.

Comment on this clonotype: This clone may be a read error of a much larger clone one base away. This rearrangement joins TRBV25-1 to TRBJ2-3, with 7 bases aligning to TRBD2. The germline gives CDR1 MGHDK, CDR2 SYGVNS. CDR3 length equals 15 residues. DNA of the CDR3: TGTGCCCGCAGTCTCCCAGCGGGATCAACAGATACGCAGTATTTT. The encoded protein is CARSLPAGSTDTQYF.

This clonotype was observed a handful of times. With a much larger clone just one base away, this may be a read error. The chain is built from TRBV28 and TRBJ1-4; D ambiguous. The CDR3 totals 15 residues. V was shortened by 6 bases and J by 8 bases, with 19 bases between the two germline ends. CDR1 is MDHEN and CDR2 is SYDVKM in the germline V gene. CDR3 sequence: CASSRTIGVWEKLFF. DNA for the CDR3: TGTGCCAGCAGCCGTACTATTGGCGTATGGGAAAAACTGTTTTTT. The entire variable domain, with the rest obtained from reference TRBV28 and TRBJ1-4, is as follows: DVKVTQSSRYLVKRTGEKVFLECVQDMDHENMFWYRQDPGLGLRLIYFSYDVKMKEKGDIPEGYSVSREKKERFSLILESASTNQTSMYLCASSRTIGVWEKLFFGSGTQLSVL.

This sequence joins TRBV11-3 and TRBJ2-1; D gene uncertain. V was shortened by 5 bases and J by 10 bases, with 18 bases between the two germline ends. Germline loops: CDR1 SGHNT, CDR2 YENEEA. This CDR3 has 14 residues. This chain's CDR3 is CASSLWPTTTEQFF. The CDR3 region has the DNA TGTGCCAGCAGCCTTTGGCCTACAACTACGGAGCAGTTCTTC.

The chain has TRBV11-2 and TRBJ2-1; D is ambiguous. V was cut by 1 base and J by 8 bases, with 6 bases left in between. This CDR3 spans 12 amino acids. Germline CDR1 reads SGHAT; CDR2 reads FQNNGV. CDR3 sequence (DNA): TGTGCCAGCAGCTTAGGAGGTGATGAGCAGTTCTTC. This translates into CASSLGGDEQFF.

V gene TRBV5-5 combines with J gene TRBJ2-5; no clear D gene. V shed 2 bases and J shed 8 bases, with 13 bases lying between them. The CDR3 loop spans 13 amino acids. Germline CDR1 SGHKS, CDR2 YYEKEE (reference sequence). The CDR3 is CASSLVGPDTQYF. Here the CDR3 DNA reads TGTGCCAGCAGCTTAGTTGGACCAGATACCCAGTACTTC.

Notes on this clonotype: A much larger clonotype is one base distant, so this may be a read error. For the CDR3, the DNA is TGTGCCATCAGTGAGGGGGTAGAGACCCAGTACTTC. Translated: CAISEGVETQYF. This chain links TRBV10-3 with TRBJ2-5, with D unclear. Germline loops: CDR1 ENHRY, CDR2 SYGVKD. The CDR3 is made up of 12 amino acids. Trimming left V 2 bases short and J 4 bases short, with 5 bases between.

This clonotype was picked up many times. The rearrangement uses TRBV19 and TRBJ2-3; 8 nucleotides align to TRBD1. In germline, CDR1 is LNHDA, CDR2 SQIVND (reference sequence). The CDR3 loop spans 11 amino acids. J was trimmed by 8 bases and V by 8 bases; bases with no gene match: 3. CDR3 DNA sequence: TGTGCCAGTTCGGACAGGGCTACGCAGTATTTT. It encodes CASSDRATQYF.

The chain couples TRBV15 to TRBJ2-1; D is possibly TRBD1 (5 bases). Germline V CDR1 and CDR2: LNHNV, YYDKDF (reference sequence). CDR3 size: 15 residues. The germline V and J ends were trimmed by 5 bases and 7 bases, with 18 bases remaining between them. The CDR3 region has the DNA TGTGCCACCAGCCCGATTCCTTCCCCAGGGAATGAGCAGTTCTTC. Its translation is CATSPIPSPGNEQFF.

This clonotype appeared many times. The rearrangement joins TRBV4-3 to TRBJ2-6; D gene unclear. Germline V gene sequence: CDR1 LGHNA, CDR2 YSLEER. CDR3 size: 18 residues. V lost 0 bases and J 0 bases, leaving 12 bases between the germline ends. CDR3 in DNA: TGCGCCAGCAGCCAAGATCTTCCAGCCCACTCTGGGGCCAACGTCCTGACTTTC. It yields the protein CASSQDLPAHSGANVLTF.

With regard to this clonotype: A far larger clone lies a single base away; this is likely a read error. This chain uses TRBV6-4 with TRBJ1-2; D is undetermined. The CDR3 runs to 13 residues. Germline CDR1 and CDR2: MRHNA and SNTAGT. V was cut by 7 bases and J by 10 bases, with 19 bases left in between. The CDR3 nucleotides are TGTGCCAGCAACTCCGGTGGGGTTCTTGTCTACACCTTC. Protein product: CASNSGGVLVYTF.

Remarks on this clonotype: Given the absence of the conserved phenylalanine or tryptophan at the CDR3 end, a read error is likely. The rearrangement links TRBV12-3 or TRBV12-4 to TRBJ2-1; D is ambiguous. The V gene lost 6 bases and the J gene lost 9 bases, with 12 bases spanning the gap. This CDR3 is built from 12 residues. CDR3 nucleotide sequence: TGTGCCAGCAGCCCCCAGGTCCTTGAGCAGTTCCTC. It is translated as CASSPQVLEQFL.

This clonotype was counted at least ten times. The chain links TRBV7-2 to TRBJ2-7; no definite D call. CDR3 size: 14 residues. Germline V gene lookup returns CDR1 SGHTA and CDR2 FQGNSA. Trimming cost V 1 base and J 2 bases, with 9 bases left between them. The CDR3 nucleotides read TGTGCCAGCAGCTTAGGCAGGCCCGCCTACGAGCAGTACTTC. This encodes CASSLGRPAYEQYF. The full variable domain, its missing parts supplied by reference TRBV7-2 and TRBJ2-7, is GAGVSQSPSNKVTEKGKDVELRCDPISGHTALYWYRQSLGQGLEFLIYFQGNSAPDKSGLPSDRFSAERTGGSVSTLTIQRTQQEDSAVYLCASSLGRPAYEQYFGPGTRLTVT.

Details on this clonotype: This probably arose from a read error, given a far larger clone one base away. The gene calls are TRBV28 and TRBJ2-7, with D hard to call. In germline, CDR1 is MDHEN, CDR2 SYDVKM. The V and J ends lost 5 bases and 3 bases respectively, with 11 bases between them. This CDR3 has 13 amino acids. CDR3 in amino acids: CASSDIFSYEQYF. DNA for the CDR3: TGTGCCAGCAGTGATATCTTCAGCTACGAGCAGTACTTC.